This T cell receptor (beta chain) derives from a study of CD8+ T cells in alopecia areata. Whole-study context: For 6 to 18 months, tofacitinib was taken, and 6 months off drug followed. Study results and limitations: Scalp and blood samples kept many expanded lesional clones throughout tofacitinib.

In regard to this clone: As yet, its antigen is unknown.

Following RNA extraction, reverse transcription yielded cDNA that acted as the sequencing template. Clones were read by immunoSEQ multiplex PCR, and TCRdb kept only the in-frame ones, dropping some. Of 170,000 or so clones detected, around three fifths appear once; the ten largest clones hold around 12%. Germline V gene data show CDR1 as SGHVS and CDR2 as FQNEAQ. The CDR3 has 14 residues. V lost 8 bases and J lost 6, with 17 bases in between. As to treatment: oral pan-JAK inhibitor, 5-10 mg twice daily. Sorting of CD4+ and CD8+ T cells was performed on PBMCs. This rearrangement joins TRBV7-8 to TRBJ2-1; D might be TRBD2 (5 bases). The input for sequencing was CD8+ T cells sorted from blood, taken at week 24, from a patient treated with tofacitinib. The TCR was taken from a human donor with alopecia areata. CDR3 residues: CASGGDNRGNEQFF. The CDR3, as DNA: TGTGCCAGCGGTGGAGACAATCGGGGCAATGAGCAGTTCTTC.